The 30 T cell receptor beta chains below come from one sample, sequenced in a study of technical replicates of blood from a few donors. Clones were sequenced by immunoSEQ multiplex PCR, and TCRdb holds only the in-frame ones, with some missing. The sample includes more than 65,000 clones, around 96% of them seen just once. The sample was T cells isolated from PBMCs. Receptor source: a human donor in good health.

The chain joins TRBV19 to TRBJ2-2; 8 positions match TRBD1. The V segment lost 5 bases and the J segment 5 bases; nucleotides outside the gene matches: 1. Germline V gene data show CDR1 as LNHDA and CDR2 as SQIVND (reference sequence). The CDR3 has 13 residues. The CDR3 protein is CASSRQGTGELFF. The CDR3 DNA reads as TGTGCCAGTAGTCGACAGGGGACCGGGGAGCTGTTTTTT.

The chain uses TRBV21-1 and TRBJ2-7; the D call TRBD2 from the table was never checked on the DNA. TRBV21-1 is labeled a pseudogene. CDR3 length: 14 residues. The CDR3 bases are TGTGCCAGCAGCAATATCGGGAGCTCCTACGAGCAGTACTTC. Amino acids: CASSNIGSSYEQYF.

This chain connects TRBV28 to TRBJ1-5; D unresolved. V was clipped by 8 bases and J by 4 bases, with 9 bases between them. From germline, CDR1 is MDHEN and CDR2 SYDVKM. The CDR3 covers 12 residues. CDR3 DNA sequence: TGTGCCAGCGCCGTTCTAAATCAGCCCCAGCATTTT. It is translated as CASAVLNQPQHF.

This clone was counted once. This sequence joins TRBV4-3 and TRBJ1-1; D is ambiguous. Germline lookup yields CDR1 LGHNA and CDR2 YSLEER. There are 14 residues in the CDR3. Deletions cut 1 base from V and 0 bases from J, with 6 bases between. The CDR3 loop reads CASSQGRVNTEAFF. In nucleotides, the CDR3 is TGCGCCAGCAGCCAAGGTCGGGTGAACACTGAAGCTTTCTTT.

This chain connects TRBV6-5 to TRBJ2-7, with unresolved D. CDR3 length: 12 amino acids. With 8 bases removed from V and 9 bases from J, the gap between germline ends came to 17 bases. Germline loops: CDR1 MNHEY, CDR2 SVGAGI. The CDR3 DNA follows: TGTGCCAGCCTCCACCCAAGAGGCGGGCAGTACTTC. This translates into CASLHPRGGQYF.

The rearrangement links TRBV29-1 to TRBJ1-1; 8 bases line up with TRBD1. CDR1 and CDR2 (germline): SQVTM, ANQGSEA. V shed 6 bases, J shed 6 bases, and the junction held 6 bases outside the gene matches. This CDR3 is built from 12 residues. CDR3 DNA sequence: TGCAGCGTGGACAGGGAAGGGTCTGAAGCTTTCTTT. Amino acid sequence: CSVDREGSEAFF.

This chain uses TRBV6-4 with TRBJ1-5; D not certain. From germline, CDR1 is MRHNA and CDR2 SNTAGT. This CDR3 contains 14 residues. Deletions cut 2 bases from V and 1 base from J, with 6 bases between. CDR3 amino acids: CASSDGQSNQPQHF. CDR3 coding DNA: TGTGCCAGCAGTGACGGTCAGAGCAATCAGCCCCAGCATTTT.

This CDR3 is CASSSPGLAATDTQYF. The CDR3 nucleotides read TGTGCCAGTAGTTCACCGGGACTAGCGGCCACAGATACGCAGTATTTT. This chain links TRBV19 with TRBJ2-3, with 11 bases that match TRBD2. CDR1 LNHDA and CDR2 SQIVND come from the germline V gene (reference sequence). J lost 2 bases, V lost 5 bases, and 6 bases had no gene match. This CDR3 is built from 16 residues.

This chain joins TRBV6-1 and TRBJ1-5; maybe TRBD1 (6 bases). V was clipped by 6 bases and J by 4 bases, with 16 bases between them. This CDR3 comprises 15 residues. The V gene's germline CDR1 is MNHNS and CDR2 SASEGT. Written as DNA, the CDR3 is TGTGCCAGCAGCGCTACGGGACACTTTAATCAGCCCCAGCATTTT. Translating gives CASSATGHFNQPQHF.

This clone was seen a handful of times. The gene calls are TRBV5-1 and TRBJ2-1; D ambiguous. The CDR3 consists of 14 residues. The germline V and J ends were trimmed by 4 bases and 8 bases, with 16 bases remaining between them. Germline CDR1 SGHRS, CDR2 YFSETQ. The CDR3: CASSLSWNVHEQFF. The DNA of the CDR3 is TGCGCCAGCAGCCTTAGCTGGAACGTACATGAGCAGTTCTTC.

The chain links TRBV7-7 to TRBJ2-1; D is perhaps TRBD2 (6 bases). This CDR3 is 14 amino acids long. V shed 2 bases and J shed 6 bases, with 11 bases lying between them. Per germline, CDR1 SSHAT and CDR2 FNYEAQ (reference sequence). Here the CDR3 reads CASSLSGSSNEQFF. In DNA form, the CDR3 reads TGTGCCAGCAGCTTATCCGGGAGTAGCAATGAGCAGTTCTTC.

The gene calls are TRBV15 and TRBJ1-2; 7 nucleotides line up with TRBD1. V shed 3 bases and J 5 bases; nucleotides not matched to a gene: 3. Germline CDR1 is LNHNV and CDR2 is YYDKDF (reference sequence). This CDR3 has 13 amino acids. The DNA for the CDR3 is TGTGCCACCAGCAGGGCACAGGGGTATGGCTACACCTTC. Its translation is CATSRAQGYGYTF.

V usage is TRBV27 and J usage is TRBJ2-3, with TRBD2 matching over 7 bases. Germline V CDR1 and CDR2: MNHEY, SMNVEV (reference sequence). The CDR3 has 15 amino acids. V lost 5 bases and J lost 4; bases outside the gene matches: 9. CDR3 sequence reads: CASSLQGGSADTQYF. Here the CDR3 DNA reads TGTGCCAGCAGTCTCCAGGGCGGGAGCGCAGATACGCAGTATTTT.

The chain links TRBV20-1 to TRBJ1-4; D possibly corresponds to TRBD1 (5 bases). The ends were cut back, 3 bases at V and 10 bases at J, with 9 bases in the middle. The germline V gene encodes CDR1 DFQATT and CDR2 SNEGSKA (reference sequence). This CDR3 spans 11 amino acids. CDR3 amino acids: CSARDQGKLFF. Here the CDR3 DNA reads TGCAGTGCTAGGGACCAGGGAAAACTGTTTTTT.

The chain links TRBV19 to TRBJ2-5; 8 nucleotides line up with TRBD1. The CDR3 runs 14 residues. After removal of 5 bases from V and 4 bases from J, the junction contained 6 bases not matched to a gene. Germline V lookup: CDR1 LNHDA, CDR2 SQIVND (reference sequence). The chain's CDR3 is CASSGQGEIETQYF. CDR3 in DNA: TGTGCCAGTAGTGGACAGGGTGAAATAGAGACCCAGTACTTC.

The chain is built from TRBV5-1 and TRBJ1-1; 10 bases fit TRBD1. The CDR3 spans 15 residues. Germline V gene sequence: CDR1 SGHRS, CDR2 YFSETQ. V was pared by 3 bases and J by 7 bases, with 9 bases of the junction left unmatched. CDR3 amino acids: CASSSRGTGDGEAFF. The CDR3 region has the DNA TGCGCCAGCAGCTCTAGAGGGACAGGGGATGGTGAAGCTTTCTTT.

The chain links TRBV25-1 to TRBJ1-5, with TRBD1 identical over 10 bases. The length of the CDR3 is 15 residues. Germline values: CDR1 MGHDK, CDR2 SYGVNS. The J segment lost 6 bases and the V segment lost 6 bases, leaving 8 bases of the junction unmatched. The CDR3, as DNA: TGTGCCAGCAGCATGGGGACAGGGGCAGGTCAGCCCCAGCATTTT. Amino acid sequence: CASSMGTGAGQPQHF.

The chain carries TRBV27 and TRBJ2-3, with D hard to call. Trimming took off 2 bases at V and 3 bases at J, with 6 bases between the two ends. This CDR3 has 13 amino acids. Germline CDR1 is MNHEY and CDR2 is SMNVEV (reference sequence). CDR3 sequence reads: CASSLPTTDTQYF. CDR3 DNA sequence: TGTGCCAGCAGTTTACCCACTACAGATACGCAGTATTTT.

The CDR3 is CASTPWEGTGELFF. The CDR3 nucleotides are TGTGCCAGCACCCCATGGGAGGGAACCGGGGAGCTGTTTTTT. This chain uses TRBV7-6 with TRBJ2-2; 7 bases are a match to TRBD2. This CDR3 spans 14 amino acids. Germline values: CDR1 SGHVS, CDR2 FNYEAQ. V lost 7 bases, J lost 5 bases, and 7 bases stayed unmatched. Using reference TRBV7-6 and TRBJ2-2 for the parts outside the CDR3, the full variable domain is GAGVSQSPRYKVTKRGQDVALRCDPISGHVSLYWYRQALGQGPEFLTYFNYEAQQDKSGLPNDRFSAERPEGSISTLTIQRTEQRDSAMYRCASTPWEGTGELFFGEGSRLTVL.

The chain couples TRBV9 to TRBJ2-3, with a possible D match to TRBD2 (6 bases). Germline-derived CDR1 and CDR2 are SGDLS and YYNGEE. The germline V and J ends were trimmed by 2 bases and 2 bases, with 12 bases remaining between them. This CDR3 spans 15 amino acids. The CDR3: CASSVHAGNTDTQYF. Written as DNA, the CDR3 is TGTGCCAGCAGCGTCCATGCGGGGAACACAGATACGCAGTATTTT.

V is TRBV9 and J is TRBJ1-2, with TRBD1 identical over 7 bases. V was clipped by 0 bases and J by 5 bases; unmatched bases: 7. This CDR3 region has 15 residues. CDR1 is SGDLS and CDR2 is YYNGEE in the germline V gene. The CDR3 is CASSVATGAGYGYTF. Here the CDR3 DNA reads TGTGCCAGCAGCGTAGCTACAGGGGCGGGATATGGCTACACCTTC.

V usage is TRBV11-3 and J usage is TRBJ2-1; 9 bases line up with TRBD2. V was pared by 6 bases and J by 8 bases, with 11 bases of the junction left unmatched. CDR1 SGHNT and CDR2 YENEEA come from the germline V gene. The CDR3 covers 15 residues. The CDR3 DNA reads as TGTGCCAGCAGTCCAACGGGACTAGCATCCCATGAGCAGTTCTTC. Its protein product is CASSPTGLASHEQFF.

The chain employs TRBV6-5 and TRBJ2-7, with 8 bases aligning to TRBD2. Trimming cost V 3 bases and J 2 bases; bases outside gene matches: 6. Per the germline V gene, CDR1 is MNHEY and CDR2 is SVGAGI. The CDR3 consists of 15 residues. This chain's CDR3 is CASSYLVAGTYEQYF. CDR3 coding DNA: TGTGCCAGCAGTTATTTGGTAGCGGGGACCTACGAGCAGTACTTC.

The rearrangement links TRBV7-6 to TRBJ1-2; no clear D. Germline lookup yields CDR1 SGHVS and CDR2 FNYEAQ. The V end lost 1 base, the J end lost 8 bases, and 11 bases lay between the germline ends. The CDR3 runs 13 residues. CDR3: CASSLDNRNGYTF. DNA of the CDR3: TGTGCCAGCAGCTTAGACAACAGAAACGGCTACACCTTC.

The J gene is TRBJ1-5, the V gene TRBV19, with D maybe TRBD1 (5 bases). This CDR3 region has 15 residues. From germline, CDR1 is LNHDA and CDR2 SQIVND (reference sequence). V was pared by 1 base and J by 0 bases, with 7 bases between. The chain's CDR3 is CASSIADSSNQPQHF. CDR3 nucleotide sequence: TGTGCCAGTAGTATAGCCGACAGTAGCAATCAGCCCCAGCATTTT.

J is TRBJ2-2 and V is TRBV14, with 10 positions matching TRBD1. In germline, CDR1 is SGHDN, CDR2 FVKESK. V trimming: 3 bases; J trimming: 7 bases; junction bases outside the gene matches: 5. The CDR3 sequence is 15 residues long. The CDR3 reads CASSQRQGAVGELFF. DNA of the CDR3: TGTGCCAGCAGCCAGAGACAGGGGGCGGTCGGGGAGCTGTTTTTT.

V and J are TRBV5-4 and TRBJ2-7, with 10 bases that match TRBD2. J gave up 5 bases and V 5 bases, and 13 bases lay outside the gene matches. The length of the CDR3 is 16 residues. CDR1 and CDR2 (germline): SGHNT, YYREEE (reference sequence). The chain's CDR3 is CASSLDSSGSRNEQYF. CDR3 in DNA: TGTGCCAGCAGTCTTGATTCTAGCGGGAGTAGGAACGAGCAGTACTTC. The full variable domain, its missing parts supplied by reference TRBV5-4 and TRBJ2-7, is ETGVTQSPTHLIKTRGQQVTLRCSSQSGHNTVSWYQQALGQGPQFIFQYYREEENGRGNFPPRFSGLQFPNYSSELNVNALELDDSALYLCASSLDSSGSRNEQYFGPGTRLTVT.

The rearrangement links TRBV7-8 to TRBJ2-7; 7 bases align to TRBD2. Trimming at V came to 2 bases and at J to 6 bases, leaving 1 base not matched to a gene. The CDR3 is 12 amino acids. The germline gives CDR1 SGHVS, CDR2 FQNEAQ. The CDR3: CASSLSGTEQYF. Written as DNA, the CDR3 is TGTGCCAGCAGCTTAAGCGGGACCGAGCAGTACTTC.

V usage is TRBV5-6 and J usage is TRBJ2-7, with D maybe TRBD2 (6 bases). With 3 bases removed from V and 2 bases from J, the gap between germline ends came to 15 bases. Per the germline V gene, CDR1 is SGHDT and CDR2 is YYEEEE. CDR3 length: 15 amino acids. CDR3 loop: CASSSGGFGTYEQYF. The CDR3 region has the DNA TGTGCCAGCAGCTCCGGGGGTTTTGGGACCTACGAGCAGTACTTC.

The sample holds one count of this clone. The chain uses TRBV25-1 and TRBJ2-7; tentative D call: TRBD2 (6 bases). V lost 8 bases and J 5 bases, leaving 13 bases between the germline ends. The CDR3 extends over 12 amino acids. Germline values: CDR1 MGHDK, CDR2 SYGVNS. The CDR3 DNA reads TGTGCCAGCGGATATAGCGGACACGAGCAGTACTTC. Translating gives CASGYSGHEQYF.